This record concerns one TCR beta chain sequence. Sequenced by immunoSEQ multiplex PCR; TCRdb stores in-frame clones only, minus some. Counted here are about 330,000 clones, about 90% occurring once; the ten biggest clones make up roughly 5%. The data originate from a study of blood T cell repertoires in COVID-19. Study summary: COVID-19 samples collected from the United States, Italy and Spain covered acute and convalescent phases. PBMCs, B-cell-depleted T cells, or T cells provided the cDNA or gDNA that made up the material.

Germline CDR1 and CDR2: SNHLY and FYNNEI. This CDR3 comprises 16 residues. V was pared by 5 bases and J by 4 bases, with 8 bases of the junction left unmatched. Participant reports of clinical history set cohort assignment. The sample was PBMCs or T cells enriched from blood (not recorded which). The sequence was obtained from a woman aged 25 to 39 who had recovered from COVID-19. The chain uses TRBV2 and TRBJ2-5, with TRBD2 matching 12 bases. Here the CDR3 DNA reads TGTGCCAGCAGTCCCGGACTAGCGGGGCAAGGAGAGACCCAGTACTTC. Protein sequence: CASSPGLAGQGETQYF.